These 17 T cell receptor beta chains share one sample of origin, sequenced in a study of blood T cell repertoires in COVID-19. TCRdb's copy holds only in-frame clones and misses some; the assay was immunoSEQ multiplex PCR. This table has tens of thousands of clones, about nine tenths appearing once. Sequenced: peripheral blood. These receptors were taken from a human donor in a cohort sampled during active COVID-19.

This chain joins TRBV6-5 and TRBJ2-7; D is ambiguous. This CDR3 comprises 15 residues. Germline-derived CDR1 and CDR2 are MNHEY and SVGAGI. With 0 bases removed from V and 5 bases from J, the gap between germline ends came to 14 bases. The CDR3 sequence: CASSYSATPDHEQYF. CDR3 sequence (DNA): TGTGCCAGCAGTTACTCAGCGACTCCTGACCACGAGCAGTACTTC.

This sequence joins TRBV11-2 and TRBJ2-7; 11 bases agree with TRBD2. Per the germline V gene, CDR1 is SGHAT and CDR2 is FQNNGV. Unmatched junction bases numbered 9, after V lost 0 bases and J lost 5 bases. The CDR3 is 17 amino acids. The DNA for the CDR3 is TGTGCCAGCAGCTTAGATCGAGTAGCGGGAGGGCCTCACGAGCAGTACTTC. Translated, it gives CASSLDRVAGGPHEQYF.

This chain uses TRBV4-1 with TRBJ2-7; TRBD2 matches at 9 bases. Germline CDR1 and CDR2: MGHRA and YSYEKL. V shed 0 bases, J shed 12 bases, and the junction held 18 bases outside the gene matches. The CDR3 extends over 17 amino acids. The CDR3, as DNA: TGCGCCAGCAGCCAAGACGGGGCTAGCGGGGCCTTAGTTGTTCCGTACTTC. Protein sequence: CASSQDGASGALVVPYF.

The chain employs TRBV4-2 and TRBJ2-7, with 8 bases lining up with TRBD2. Germline V gene sequence: CDR1 LGHNA, CDR2 YNFKEQ. The CDR3 covers 17 residues. J gave up 3 bases and V 0 bases, and 10 bases lay outside the gene matches. This chain's CDR3 is CASSQDEKRGHSYEQYF. In DNA form, the CDR3 reads TGTGCCAGCAGCCAAGATGAAAAGCGGGGGCACAGCTACGAGCAGTACTTC.

This chain links TRBV7-9 with TRBJ1-1; perhaps TRBD1 as D (5 bases). The germline CDR1 and CDR2 sequences are SEHNR and FQNEAQ (reference sequence). The CDR3 extends over 15 amino acids. V gave up 5 bases and J gave up 1 base, with 14 bases separating them. CDR3 bases: TGTGCCAGCAGCGGAACAGGACGGAAGAACACTGAAGCTTTCTTT. This codes for CASSGTGRKNTEAFF. Drawing the rest from reference TRBV7-9 and TRBJ1-1, the complete variable domain is DTGVSQNPRHKITKRGQNVTFRCDPISEHNRLYWYRQTLGQGPEFLTYFQNEAQLEKSRLLSDRFSAERPKGSFSTLEIQRTEQGDSAMYLCASSGTGRKNTEAFFGQGTRLTVV.

The chain employs TRBV12-3 or TRBV12-4 and TRBJ2-1; no definite D call. The CDR3 has 13 residues. V was cut by 2 bases and J by 9 bases, with 11 bases left in between. CDR3 region: CASSLLQYGEQFF. The CDR3 DNA is TGTGCCAGCAGTTTATTGCAGTATGGTGAGCAGTTCTTC.

The gene calls are TRBV13 and TRBJ1-1, with D possibly TRBD1 on 5 matching bases. The CDR3 runs to 15 residues. Germline loops: CDR1 PRHDT, CDR2 FYEKMQ (reference sequence). The germline V and J ends were trimmed by 0 bases and 0 bases, with 8 bases remaining between them. CDR3 nucleotide sequence: TGTGCCAGCAGCTTAGGCCCAGGGATGAACACTGAAGCTTTCTTT. It translates to CASSLGPGMNTEAFF.

V and J are TRBV5-1 and TRBJ2-1; unclear D gene. The CDR3 is 15 amino acids. The V end lost 0 bases, the J end lost 1 base, and 8 bases lay between the germline ends. In germline, CDR1 is SGHRS, CDR2 YFSETQ. The CDR3 reads CASSLESVSYNEQFF. In DNA, the CDR3 is TGCGCCAGCAGCTTGGAGAGCGTATCCTACAATGAGCAGTTCTTC.

About this clone itself: One junction end disagrees with the germline gene, perhaps due to a read error. V gene TRBV7-7 combines with J gene TRBJ2-5, with 13 bases lining up with TRBD2. The germline CDR1 and CDR2 sequences are SSHAT and FNYEAQ (reference sequence). The CDR3 is made up of 16 amino acids. The CDR3, as DNA: TGTGCTAGCAGCACCTTACTAGCGGGAGGGCTCGAGACCCAGTACTTC. It is translated as CASSTLLAGGLETQYF.

CDR3 coding DNA: TGTGCCAGCAGCGTAGAGGGGACTAGCGGGAGGGCCGGTGAGCAGTACTTC. As protein: CASSVEGTSGRAGEQYF. The chain carries TRBV9 and TRBJ2-7, with 16 bases matching TRBD2. The CDR3 contains 17 residues. With 0 bases clipped from V and 7 bases from J, the junction kept 7 bases outside the gene matches. Germline V lookup: CDR1 SGDLS, CDR2 YYNGEE. The whole variable domain, remainder taken from reference TRBV9 and TRBJ2-7, is DSGVTQTPKHLITATGQRVTLRCSPRSGDLSVYWYQQSLDQGLQFLIQYYNGEERAKGNILERFSAQQFPDLHSELNLSSLELGDSALYFCASSVEGTSGRAGEQYFGPGTRLTVT.

CDR3 sequence: CASSLPATPGGQETQYF. For the CDR3, the DNA is TGTGCCAGCAGCTTGCCGGCCACCCCGGGAGGGCAAGAGACCCAGTACTTC. The chain links TRBV5-4 to TRBJ2-5, with 8 bases matching TRBD2. Trimming at V came to 1 base and at J to 2 bases, leaving 10 bases not matched to a gene. This CDR3 has 17 amino acids. The germline gives CDR1 SGHNT, CDR2 YYREEE (reference sequence).

The chain is built from TRBV6-4 and TRBJ2-3; 7 bases line up with TRBD2. J lost 1 base, V lost 3 bases, and 4 bases had no gene match. From germline, CDR1 is MRHNA and CDR2 SNTAGT. This CDR3 contains 15 residues. The CDR3 sequence is CASSERGEGTDTQYF. The CDR3, as DNA: TGTGCCAGCAGTGAACGGGGGGAGGGCACAGATACGCAGTATTTT.

The genes are TRBV27 and TRBJ2-2, with a weak D call TRBD1 (6 bases). Germline V gene data show CDR1 as MNHEY and CDR2 as SMNVEV (reference sequence). V was shortened by 6 bases and J by 0 bases, with 17 bases between the two germline ends. CDR3 length: 17 amino acids. The chain's CDR3 is CASRPLGQGPNTGELFF. The CDR3 DNA sequence: TGTGCCAGCAGACCCCTCGGGCAGGGGCCGAACACCGGGGAGCTGTTTTTT.

The genes are TRBV5-4 and TRBJ1-6; D uncertain. V dropped 0 bases and J dropped 10 bases, with 11 bases sitting between them. From germline, CDR1 is SGHNT and CDR2 YYREEE (reference sequence). The CDR3 sequence is 14 residues long. The CDR3: CASSLGRVGSPLHF. The CDR3 nucleotides read TGTGCCAGCAGCTTGGGGAGGGTTGGCTCACCCCTCCACTTT.

V usage is TRBV11-2 and J usage is TRBJ1-2, with TRBD1 identical over 9 bases. V dropped 3 bases and J dropped 6; count of bases not matched to a gene: 5. CDR3 length equals 14 residues. Germline V gene data show CDR1 as SGHAT and CDR2 as FQNNGV. For the CDR3, the DNA is TGTGCCAGCAGCTTCGGGACAGGGATTAATGGCTACACCTTC. This sequence encodes CASSFGTGINGYTF.

This clone was detected only once. The V call is TRBV19, the J call TRBJ2-2; a weak D match, TRBD1 (5 bases). V lost 10 bases to trimming and J lost 4 bases, with 28 bases between them. The V gene's germline CDR1 is LNHDA and CDR2 SQIVND (reference sequence). This CDR3 is built from 18 residues. CDR3: CATQTRVVSVRGTGELFF. CDR3 nucleotides: TGTGCCACTCAGACCAGGGTTGTGTCTGTGCGTGGCACCGGGGAGCTGTTTTTT.

The J gene is TRBJ1-2, the V gene TRBV6-7; D unclear. TRBV6-7 is assigned to the ORF class and has an uncertain function. V was trimmed by 6 bases and J by 4 bases, leaving 12 bases between them. This CDR3 has 13 amino acids. The CDR3 protein is CASSPSVGYGYTF. As DNA, the CDR3 is TGTGCCAGCAGCCCATCGGTCGGCTATGGCTACACCTTC.